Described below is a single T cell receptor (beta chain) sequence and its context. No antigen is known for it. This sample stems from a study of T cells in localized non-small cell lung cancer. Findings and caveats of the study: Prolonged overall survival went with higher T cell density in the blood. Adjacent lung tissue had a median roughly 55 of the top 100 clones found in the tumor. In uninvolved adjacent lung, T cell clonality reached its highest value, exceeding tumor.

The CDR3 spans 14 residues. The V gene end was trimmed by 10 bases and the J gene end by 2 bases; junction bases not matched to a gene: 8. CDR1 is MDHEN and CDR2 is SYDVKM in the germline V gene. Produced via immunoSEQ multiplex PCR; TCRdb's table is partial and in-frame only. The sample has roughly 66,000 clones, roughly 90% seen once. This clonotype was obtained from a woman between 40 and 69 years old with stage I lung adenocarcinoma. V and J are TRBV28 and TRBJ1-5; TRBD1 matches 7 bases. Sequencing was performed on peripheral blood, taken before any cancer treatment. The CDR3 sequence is CATLRGRGNQPQHF. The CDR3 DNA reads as TGTGCCACACTGAGGGGGCGGGGCAATCAGCCCCAGCATTTT.